This TCR beta chain was sequenced during a study of T-cell memory formation after mild COVID-19. A single record per CDR3 protein comes from TCRdb applying MiXCR to the 5' RACE reads. The sample records hundreds of thousands of distinct CDR3 sequences, around a sixth being singletons. The CDR3 length is 19 residues. CDR1 and CDR2 from the germline V gene are SGHDN and FVKESK. Trimming left V 2 bases short and J 0 bases short, with 22 bases between. The sequence came from an adult woman who had mild COVID-19 (a few samples of this study predate the infection). Cell type and time point are not known. This rearrangement joins TRBV14 to TRBJ1-1; the D gene is possibly TRBD1 (5 bases). The material sequenced was PBMCs or a T cell subset sorted from them (not recorded which). As DNA, the CDR3 is TGTGCCAGCAGCCAAAGGTATACCGGGGCAGTAGATCTGAACACTGAAGCTTTCTTT. Protein product: CASSQRYTGAVDLNTEAFF.